These T cell receptor beta chains were read from a single sample in a study of blood T cell repertoires in COVID-19. Produced via immunoSEQ multiplex PCR; TCRdb's table is partial and in-frame only. The table shows 70,000 to 95,000 clones, with 90% to 95% occurring only once. The sequenced material came from peripheral blood. The receptors shown here come from a human donor with active COVID-19. The donor label of this sample is uncertain. Each CDR3 is given with its conserved first and last residue. D genes are given only for firm matches. Size values are once, few and many counts, or a class for expanded clones, and some rows have none.

j_call d_call v_call clone_size cdr3_nt cdr3_aa
TRBJ2-7 TRBD2 TRBV11-3 NA TGTGCCAGCAGCCCAGGACTAGAGAGCTCCTACGAGCAGTACTTC CASSPGLESSYEQYF
TRBJ2-7 NA TRBV11-2 NA TGTGCCAGCAGCCGAGGCCACGAGCAGTACTTC CASSRGHEQYF
TRBJ1-2 NA TRBV12-3/TRBV12-4 NA TGTGCCAGCAGTTTGGGCAGGGTTAACGGCTACACCTTC CASSLGRVNGYTF
TRBJ2-3 TRBD2 TRBV15 NA TGTGCCACCAGCTCTAAAAGGGTAGCGGGAGGACGGACAGATACGCAGTATTTT CATSSKRVAGGRTDTQYF
TRBJ2-3 TRBD2 TRBV7-8 NA TGTGCCAGCAGCTTAGTATTTCGGACTAGCCCAGATACGCAGTATTTT CASSLVFRTSPDTQYF
TRBJ1-1 TRBD1 TRBV28 NA TGTGCCAGCAGTCCCACCGGGACAGGGAGGGCATGGGCTTTCTTT CASSPTGTGRAWAFF
TRBJ2-7 TRBD2 TRBV6-2/TRBV6-3 NA TGTGCCAGCAGTTACCAGGCTAGCGGGAGTAGGTACGAGCAGTACTTC CASSYQASGSRYEQYF
TRBJ2-1 NA TRBV6-6 once TGTGCCAGCAGTTACTCACAGCGTCAAGGAGGGAATGAGCAGTTCTTC CASSYSQRQGGNEQFF
TRBJ2-7 TRBD1 TRBV5-8 NA TGTGCCAGCAGGACGACAGGGATCTATCTCCGGCAGCAGTACTTC CASRTTGIYLRQQYF
TRBJ1-1 NA TRBV23-1 NA TGCGCCAGCAGACACCGGGACAAAGGGGAATTGAACACTGAAGCTTTCTTT CASRHRDKGELNTEAFF
TRBJ2-3 TRBD1 TRBV19 NA TGTGCCAGTAGGCGACAGGGGGCCACCTTCCCAGATACGCAGTATTTT CASRRQGATFPDTQYF
TRBJ1-1 NA TRBV18 NA TGTGCCAGCTCGTCGGACAGGAACACTGAAGCTTTCTTT CASSSDRNTEAFF
TRBJ1-4 NA TRBV5-6 NA TGTGCCAGCAGCTTGGCGGGGCAGGAGGGAAAACTGTTTTTT CASSLAGQEGKLFF
TRBJ2-1 TRBD1 TRBV5-6 NA TGTGCCAGCAGCTTCGACAGGGATTTAGATGAGCAGTTCTTC CASSFDRDLDEQFF
TRBJ2-3 NA TRBV18 NA TGTGCCAGCTCACCAGACTTTCGCACAGATACGCAGTATTTT CASSPDFRTDTQYF
TRBJ1-4 NA TRBV27 NA TGTGCCAGCAGTTCCCTCGGGGGTCATGAAAAACTGTTTTTT CASSSLGGHEKLFF
TRBJ2-3 TRBD2 TRBV5-4 NA TGTGCCAGCAGCTCCAGCGGGAGGGCCACAGATACGCAGTATTTT CASSSSGRATDTQYF
TRBJ2-2 NA TRBV5-1 NA TGCGCCAGCAGCCTCAGGGACACTGGCACCGGGGAGCTGTTTTTT CASSLRDTGTGELFF
TRBJ2-3 NA TRBV9 NA TGTGCCAGCAGCGTAGGGGAGACTAGCACAGATACGCAGTATTTT CASSVGETSTDTQYF
TRBJ1-5 TRBD1 TRBV28 NA TGTGCCAGCAGTCTACTTACAGGGGATCAGCCCCAGCATTTT CASSLLTGDQPQHF
TRBJ2-3 TRBD1 TRBV5-1 NA TGCGCCAGCAGCCTGAAGGGGGCGGAAGATACGCAGTATTTT CASSLKGAEDTQYF
TRBJ2-7 TRBD1 TRBV7-2 NA TGTGCACAGGGGGACGGATACGAGCAGTACTTC CAQGDGYEQYF
TRBJ1-1 NA TRBV18 once TGTGCCAGCTCATACACCCCCATGAACACTGAAGCTTTCTTT CASSYTPMNTEAFF
TRBJ1-2 NA TRBV19 NA TGTGCCAGTAGTATCGACAGTAACTATGGCTACACCTTC CASSIDSNYGYTF
TRBJ1-5 TRBD1 TRBV28 NA TGTGCCAGCAGTCGCGGGACAGGGGGCAATCAGCCCCAGCATTTT CASSRGTGGNQPQHF
TRBJ2-7 TRBD1 TRBV14 few TGTGCCAGCAGTCAAACAGGGGGCGCCGGGCAGTACTTC CASSQTGGAGQYF
TRBJ2-1 TRBD2 TRBV7-9 NA TGTGCCAGCAGCTCGGCACGGACTAGCGGCTACAATGAGCAGTTCTTC CASSSARTSGYNEQFF
TRBJ2-7 TRBD1 TRBV9 NA TGTGCCAGCAGCGTAGGGGGGACAGGGTCCTACGAGCAGTACTTC CASSVGGTGSYEQYF
TRBJ2-7 NA TRBV9 NA TGTGCCTTCACTCGGGGAACCTACGAGCAGTACTTC CAFTRGTYEQYF
TRBJ1-5 TRBD1 TRBV7-2 NA TGTGCCAGCAGCTCCCCAACTTGGACAGGGACTACGGTGGGTCAGCCCCAGCATTTT CASSSPTWTGTTVGQPQHF
TRBJ1-1 TRBD1 TRBV3-1/TRBV3-2 once TGTGCCAGCAGCCCCCGGGACAGGAACACTGAAGCTTTCTTT CASSPRDRNTEAFF
TRBJ2-7 NA TRBV18 NA TGTGCCAGCTCACTCCTCGGTGCAACTAGCCTAAGGTACGAGCAGTACTTC CASSLLGATSLRYEQYF
TRBJ2-5 NA TRBV6-5 once TGTGCCAGCAGTTACCGGGGGACGGGAGAGACCCAGTACTTC CASSYRGTGETQYF
TRBJ1-1 NA TRBV6-5 NA TGTGCCAGCAGTTCGGAGGGCCAAGAAAACACTGAAGCTTTCTTT CASSSEGQENTEAFF
TRBJ2-7 TRBD1 TRBV5-4 once TGTGCCAGCAGCTTGGGGGACAGGGCCGAGCAGTACTTC CASSLGDRAEQYF